This T cell receptor beta chain was profiled in a study of blood T cell repertoires in COVID-19. Study-wide background: Sites across the United States, Italy and Spain contributed samples from acute and convalescent COVID-19.

TCRdb's table, derived via immunoSEQ multiplex PCR, lists solely in-frame clones and lacks some. The table includes roughly 240,000 clones, approximately 90% detected once. V dropped 3 bases and J dropped 5 bases, with 20 bases sitting between them. CDR3 length: 18 residues. The germline CDR1 and CDR2 sequences are SGHAT and FQNNGV. Enrollees, about 18 to 89 years old, lived in 24 US areas. The receptor's source is a man between 45 and 60 years old who had been exposed to COVID-19. The sequencing input was PBMCs or T cells enriched from blood (not recorded which). V usage is TRBV11-2 and J usage is TRBJ1-6; maybe TRBD1 (5 bases). The CDR3 reads CASSFYLARGGHNSPLHF. In DNA form, the CDR3 reads TGTGCCAGCAGCTTTTACCTTGCGCGCGGGGGTCATAATTCACCCCTCCACTTT.